The present T cell receptor (beta chain) was sequenced within a study of blood T cell repertoires in COVID-19. Adults between about 18 and 89 years of age took part from more than 20 US areas. Cohorts were assigned according to the clinical history that participants reported. The CDR3 has 15 amino acids. V was clipped by 5 bases and J by 0 bases; unmatched bases: 7. Germline CDR1 MDHEN, CDR2 SYDVKM. Per the study methods: Scientists estimated how many nucleated cells there were by amplifying reference gene primers. The protocol was immunoSEQ multiplex PCR, while the TCRdb copy is restricted to in-frame clones and leaves out a portion. That table supplies the V and J calls and clone size; D and trimming were determined from the DNA. The data show over 250,000 clones, 85% to 90% seen once.

Sequencing was done on a sample of PBMCs or T cells enriched from blood (not recorded which). The receptor's source is a woman aged 60-70 years in a cohort exposed to, infected with or recovered from COVID-19 (not recorded which). The rearrangement links TRBV28 to TRBJ2-7, with TRBD2 matching 7 bases. The CDR3 DNA sequence: TGTGCCAGCAGTCACCCAAGCGGGGCCTCCTACGAGCAGTACTTC. It codes for CASSHPSGASYEQYF.